This entry lists 10 T cell receptor beta chains sequenced from one sample in a study of blood T cell repertoires in COVID-19 (dated by TCRdb to the early 2020s). The library was obtained by the immunoSEQ multiplex PCR assay. What TCRdb holds here is the immuneACCESS table cut down to in-frame rearrangements. Part of the clones is not present; checked against another copy, under half of the missing clones reflect an unresolved V gene, and the others are unexplained. In this sample the table shows under 300,000 clones, about 81% of which occur a single time. The ten largest clonotypes hold 1.4% to 1.5% of the sample. Sequenced sample: peripheral blood. These receptor sequences come from a human donor with COVID-19, enrolled during active disease. The donor label of this sample is uncertain.

The rearrangement uses TRBV28 and TRBJ2-3; 8 nucleotides agree with TRBD2. CDR1 is MDHEN and CDR2 is SYDVKM in the germline V gene. Losses at the gene ends were 5 bases for V and 6 bases for J; bases not matched to a gene: 10. The CDR3 length is 15 residues. The CDR3 region has the DNA TGTGCCAGCAGTACTTGGGCGGGAGGTTCGGATACGCAGTATTTT. It yields the protein CASSTWAGGSDTQYF.

The rearrangement joins TRBV29-1 to TRBJ2-3, with D maybe TRBD1 (6 bases). The CDR3 extends over 11 amino acids. Trimming took off 7 bases at V and 5 bases at J, with 10 bases between the two ends. The germline V gene has CDR1 SQVTM and CDR2 ANQGSEA. This CDR3 is CSGQGGDTQYF. DNA for the CDR3: TGCAGCGGTCAAGGGGGAGATACGCAGTATTTT.

Remarks on this clone: Additional DNA sequences in this sample encode the identical CDR3. V gene TRBV27 combines with J gene TRBJ2-7; D gene ambiguous. Germline loops: CDR1 MNHEY, CDR2 SMNVEV (reference sequence). The CDR3 runs 13 residues. V was pared by 3 bases and J by 0 bases, with 6 bases between. Here the CDR3 DNA reads TGTGCCAGCAGTTTTGCCAGCTCCTACGAGCAGTACTTC. This sequence encodes CASSFASSYEQYF.

This clone was seen a few times. V usage is TRBV5-1 and J usage is TRBJ1-2; 7 bases align to TRBD1. This CDR3 has 15 residues. Trimming removed 0 bases from V and 4 bases from J; junction bases left unmatched: 6. Germline lookup yields CDR1 SGHRS and CDR2 YFSETQ. The CDR3 reads CASSLGGQASYGYTF. In DNA, the CDR3 is TGCGCCAGCAGCTTGGGCGGACAGGCGAGCTATGGCTACACCTTC.

This clone came up a few times. The V and J genes are TRBV5-1 and TRBJ1-4; perhaps TRBD1 as D (5 bases). The CDR3 has 15 residues. CDR1 and CDR2 (germline): SGHRS, YFSETQ. With 4 bases removed from V and 7 bases from J, the gap between germline ends came to 17 bases. The CDR3 DNA sequence: TGCGCCAGCAGCACCTCCGACAGCGGGGGTGAAAAACTGTTTTTT. This gives the protein CASSTSDSGGEKLFF.

This clone was observed once. In DNA, the CDR3 is TGTGCCAGCAGCCGGGACAGGGTTGGGGATGAGCAGTTCTTC. Translating it yields CASSRDRVGDEQFF. The genes are TRBV28 and TRBJ2-1, with 9 bases matching TRBD1. Germline loops: CDR1 MDHEN, CDR2 SYDVKM. The CDR3 contains 14 residues. With V trimmed by 6 bases and J by 8 bases, 8 bases remained unmatched.

V and J are TRBV27 and TRBJ1-2; 10 bases fit TRBD1. With V trimmed by 0 bases and J by 7 bases, 8 bases remained unmatched. The CDR3 runs to 16 residues. Germline values: CDR1 MNHEY, CDR2 SMNVEV (reference sequence). Here the CDR3 DNA reads TGTGCCAGCAGTTTATCCCTCGGGACAGGGGTTGTTGGCTACACCTTC. Its translation: CASSLSLGTGVVGYTF.

There are a few counts of this clone. V and J are TRBV7-9 and TRBJ2-6, with no clear D. Germline lookup yields CDR1 SEHNR and CDR2 FQNEAQ (reference sequence). Deletions cut 10 bases from V and 1 base from J, with 8 bases between. The CDR3 has 13 residues. CDR3 protein: CATERSGANVLTF. CDR3 nucleotides: TGTGCCACCGAGCGTTCTGGGGCCAACGTCCTGACTTTC.

This chain joins TRBV2 and TRBJ2-3; D may be TRBD2 (5 bases). Germline assignment: CDR1 SNHLY and CDR2 FYNNEI. The CDR3 covers 16 residues. Trimming left V 7 bases short and J 2 bases short, with 19 bases between. CDR3 sequence reads: CASTVDTGYYTDTQYF. The DNA for the CDR3 is TGTGCCAGCACCGTAGACACGGGATACTACACAGATACGCAGTATTTT.

V usage is TRBV15 and J usage is TRBJ1-2; 7 bases match TRBD1. Germline-derived CDR1 and CDR2 are LNHNV and YYDKDF (reference sequence). This CDR3 contains 15 residues. V shed 5 bases and J 6 bases; nucleotides not matched to a gene: 12. The CDR3 DNA sequence: TGTGCCACCAGCGCCCGAAGAGGGGGCGCTGATGGCTACACCTTC. The encoded protein is CATSARRGGADGYTF.